This TCR beta chain comes out of a study of cytomegalovirus exposure and HLA in healthy donors. A multiplex PCR was run with 60 Vbeta primers and 13 Jbeta primers. Profiling relied on immunoSEQ multiplex PCR, and the TCRdb table lists in-frame clones only, not all of them. The table lists 170,000 or so clones, 65% to 80% of them singletons. As for this clone: What it binds is unknown.

Trimming took 2 bases from V and 3 from J; bases not matched to a gene: 13. Germline lookup yields CDR1 ENHRY and CDR2 SYGVKD. The CDR3 length is 17 residues. General study points: While the bulk of TCR sequences proved rare, some public TCRs turned up in many donors.

Sequencing input: PBMCs. J is TRBJ2-7 and V is TRBV10-3, with 7 bases aligning to TRBD1. This TCR derives from a woman aged 45-60 years in good health and CMV-seropositive. The CDR3 DNA sequence: TGTGCCATCAGTGAGGCGACAACGACAGGGATACACTACGAGCAGTACTTC. As protein: CAISEATTTGIHYEQYF.